Listed below are T cell receptor beta chains from one sample, sequenced in a study of T cells in Graves' hyperthyroidism and ophthalmopathy. TCRdb analysed the multiplex PCR reads with MiXCR anew, one entry per CDR3 protein. The sample has some 720,000 distinct CDR3 sequences; about 15% are singletons. Sequencing was done on a sample of blood. The receptors shown here come from a man younger than 35 with Graves' hyperthyroidism. The CDR3 runs from the conserved cysteine through the conserved F or W. D genes are given only for firm matches. Clone size is not always given. Where it is, it says once, few, many or a class for expanded clones.

D gene | J gene | V gene | clone size | CDR3 DNA | CDR3 protein
TRBD1 | TRBJ1-4 | TRBV6-2/TRBV6-3 | . | TGTGCCAGCATCGACAGGGGGCGAAGTGAAAAACTGTTTTTT | CASIDRGRSEKLFF
. | TRBJ2-1 | TRBV6-5 | once | TGTGCCAGCAGTTGGGATAGGGGCGCCAGCCCCTGCAATGAGCAGTTCTTC | CASSWDRGASPCNEQFF
. | TRBJ2-3 | TRBV4-1 | many | TGCGCCAGCAGCCAAGAGGGACCGGGACTCAGCACAGATACGCAGTATTTT | CASSQEGPGLSTDTQYF
TRBD2 | TRBJ2-7 | TRBV9 | few | TGTGCCAGCAGCCGACTAGCGGGAGGGATTTACGAGCAGTACTTC | CASSRLAGGIYEQYF
. | TRBJ1-5 | TRBV24-1 | . | TGTGCCACCAGTGATGGAAGACATGGAACCCAGCATTTT | CATSDGRHGTQHF
. | TRBJ2-3 | TRBV24-1 | . | TGTGCCACCAGTGATTCCCGAGAAATCACAGATACGCAGTATTTT | CATSDSREITDTQYF
TRBD1 | TRBJ2-3 | TRBV28 | few | TGTGCCAGCAGCCCAACCCCCGGGACAGGGGCAGATACGCAGTATTTT | CASSPTPGTGADTQYF
. | TRBJ2-5 | TRBV7-2 | many | TGTGCCAGCACCCGAGGGGGTGGGACGGAGACCCAGTACTTC | CASTRGGGTETQYF
. | TRBJ1-5 | TRBV20-1 | few | TGCAGTGCTTCGGTCTCAGGGATTACAAATCAGCCCCAGCATTTT | CSASVSGITNQPQHF
. | TRBJ1-3 | TRBV2 | few | TGTGCCAGCAGTCTAGGGGCCTTCTCTGGAAACACCATATATTTT | CASSLGAFSGNTIYF
. | TRBJ1-1 | TRBV24-1 | . | TGTGCCACCAGTGAACGAGGGGGAAACACTGAAGCTTTCTTT | CATSERGGNTEAFF
. | TRBJ2-7 | TRBV3-1 | . | TGTGCCAGCAGCCAAGATGGGCAGGGGCCCACCTACGAGCAGTACTTC | CASSQDGQGPTYEQYF
TRBD2 | TRBJ2-2 | TRBV3-1 | few | TGTGCCAGCAGCCAAGACCTACTAGCGGGAGAGATTTGGGAGCTGTTTTTT | CASSQDLLAGEIWELFF
. | TRBJ1-1 | TRBV12-3/TRBV12-4 | many | TGTGCCAGCAGTACCTCAGGAACTGAAGCTTTCTTT | CASSTSGTEAFF
. | TRBJ2-7 | TRBV19 | . | TGTGCCAGTAGCCCGACGGAGGTCTCCTACGAGCAGTACTTC | CASSPTEVSYEQYF
TRBD2 | TRBJ2-1 | TRBV20-1 | many | TGCAGTGCTCCTTGGGGACTAGCGGACTACAATGAGCAGTTCTTC | CSAPWGLADYNEQFF
. | TRBJ2-7 | TRBV12-3/TRBV12-4 | many | TGTGCCAGCAGCCGTGGGGAGGAGTACGAGCAGTACTTC | CASSRGEEYEQYF
TRBD2 | TRBJ2-7 | TRBV15 | . | TGTGCCACCAGCAGATCAGGGAGGGCCTACGAGCAGTACTTC | CATSRSGRAYEQYF
TRBD2 | TRBJ2-5 | TRBV9 | few | TGTGCCAGCAGCGTAGGATCAGCGGGAGTGTGGGAGACCCAGTACTTC | CASSVGSAGVWETQYF
TRBD2 | TRBJ2-7 | TRBV24-1 | many | TGTGCCACCAGTGATTCACTAGCGGGAGACTGGAACGAGCAGTACTTC | CATSDSLAGDWNEQYF
. | TRBJ1-1 | TRBV2 | many | TGTGCCAGCAGTGAACATGGGGCAGGAGAAGCTTTCTTT | CASSEHGAGEAFF
. | TRBJ1-1 | TRBV20-1 | . | TGCAGTGCTAGAGCCCGATGGGGAGGTGTAAACACTGAAGCTTTCTTT | CSARARWGGVNTEAFF
. | TRBJ2-1 | TRBV7-2 | many | TGTGCCAGCAGCTTAGGTAGGGGCTCCTACAATGAGCAGTTCTTC | CASSLGRGSYNEQFF
TRBD2 | TRBJ2-1 | TRBV2 | many | TGTGCCAGCACTTTTAGCGGGACATCCTACAATGAGCAGTTCTTC | CASTFSGTSYNEQFF
TRBD2 | TRBJ2-3 | TRBV15 | few | TGTGCCACCAGCAGACTCACTAGCGGGAGGGCCTCGGATACGCAGTATTTT | CATSRLTSGRASDTQYF
TRBD1 | TRBJ1-5 | TRBV7-9 | many | TGTGCCAGCTCACCAGGGGGTGATCAGCCCCAGCATTTT | CASSPGGDQPQHF
TRBD2 | TRBJ2-2 | TRBV19 | . | TGTGCCAGTAGTCCGCGGACGGGAGGGTACACCGGGGAGCTGTTTTTT | CASSPRTGGYTGELFF
TRBD1 | TRBJ1-5 | TRBV19 | few | TGTGCCAGTACGGGACAGCTGAGCAATCAGCCCCAGCATTTT | CASTGQLSNQPQHF
TRBD2 | TRBJ2-2 | TRBV28 | . | TGTGCCAGCAGTAGAAGCGGGAGCAACACCGGGGAGCTGTTTTTT | CASSRSGSNTGELFF
. | TRBJ2-3 | TRBV2 | many | TGTGCCAGCAGTGGGCAAACTCCTAGCACAGATACGCAGTATTTT | CASSGQTPSTDTQYF
TRBD1 | TRBJ1-2 | TRBV13 | few | TGTGCCAGCAGCGTACAGGGGAATGGCTACACCTTC | CASSVQGNGYTF
. | TRBJ1-3 | TRBV11-2 | many | TGTGCCAGCAGGGGACGTACTTCTGGAAACACCATATATTTT | CASRGRTSGNTIYF
TRBD2 | TRBJ2-7 | TRBV28 | many | TGTGCCAGCAGTATCGGGGGACTAGCGATCTACGAGCAGTACTTC | CASSIGGLAIYEQYF
. | TRBJ1-2 | TRBV30 | many | TGTGCCTGGAGTGTTTCTGGTGGAGGAGGAGGCTACACCTTC | CAWSVSGGGGGYTF
. | TRBJ1-4 | TRBV9 | . | TGTGCCAGCAGCTCCGGGGGGGGGACTGGAGAAAAACTGTTTTTT | CASSSGGGTGEKLFF
TRBD1 | TRBJ2-7 | TRBV20-1 | many | TGCAGTGCTAGGGGGACAGCCTCCTACGAGCAGTACTTC | CSARGTASYEQYF
. | TRBJ2-3 | TRBV6-5 | many | TGTGCCAGCAGTTACGCCGGGTCTCCACCCACAGATACGCAGTATTTT | CASSYAGSPPTDTQYF
TRBD2 | TRBJ2-7 | TRBV5-1 | . | TGCGCCAGCTCCGCGGGGGTCTCCGAGCAGTACTTC | CASSAGVSEQYF
. | TRBJ2-5 | TRBV4-1 | few | TGCGCCAGCAGCCAAGATCGGAGGGCCGAGACCCAGTACTTC | CASSQDRRAETQYF
TRBD2 | TRBJ2-1 | TRBV28 | many | TGTGCCAGCAGTTCGCTAGCGGGAGGATTCAATGAGCAGTTCTTC | CASSSLAGGFNEQFF
. | TRBJ2-1 | TRBV5-1 | many | TGCGCCAGCAGCCTACCTACAAACTGGGACTACAATGAGCAGTTCTTC | CASSLPTNWDYNEQFF
TRBD2 | TRBJ2-7 | TRBV2 | many | TGTGCCAGCAGACTAGCGGGAGTGTATTTCTTGGAGCAGTACTTC | CASRLAGVYFLEQYF
TRBD2 | TRBJ2-3 | TRBV7-2 | many | TGTGCCAGCAGCCCAGCGACGGGACTAGGAACAGATACGCAGTATTTT | CASSPATGLGTDTQYF
TRBD2 | TRBJ2-1 | TRBV28 | many | TGTGCCAGCAGCCCGGGGACTAGCGGGAAGCCCCATGAGCAGTTCTTC | CASSPGTSGKPHEQFF
TRBD2 | TRBJ2-7 | TRBV3-1 | . | TGTGCCAGCAGCCCTGGGGTAGCGGGTGTTGACGAGCAGTACTTC | CASSPGVAGVDEQYF
TRBD1 | TRBJ2-7 | TRBV28 | many | TGTGTAGCAGTGGGAAGGGGGCAGGGGAGCTACGAGCAGTACTTC | CVAVGRGQGSYEQYF
TRBD1 | TRBJ2-2 | TRBV20-1 | many | TGCAGTGCTAGAGATGCGGGGACAGGGGACACCGGGGAGCTGTTTTTT | CSARDAGTGDTGELFF
TRBD1 | TRBJ2-1 | TRBV5-1 | . | TGCGCCAGCAGCTCGCCGGAACAGGGGTACAATGAGCAGTTCTTC | CASSSPEQGYNEQFF
TRBD1 | TRBJ2-1 | TRBV29-1 | many | TGCAGCGTTGGACGGACAGGGGTCCCCTACAATGAGCAGTTCTTC | CSVGRTGVPYNEQFF
TRBD2 | TRBJ2-5 | TRBV5-5 | . | TGTGCCAGCAGCTCAGGGACTAGCGGCCTCCGGGAGACCCAGTACTTC | CASSSGTSGLRETQYF
TRBD2 | TRBJ2-7 | TRBV6-2/TRBV6-3 | few | TGTGCCAGCATGGGCGGGAGAGGCGAGCAGTACTTC | CASMGGRGEQYF
TRBD2 | TRBJ2-1 | TRBV9 | . | TGTGCCAGCAGCGTAGGGACTAGCGGGAGTTCTGGTGAGCAGTTCTTC | CASSVGTSGSSGEQFF
TRBD2 | TRBJ2-1 | TRBV7-9 | many | TGTGCCAGCAGGGAACAGGGGGGCCTAGCGGGAGATGGGAACAATGAGCAGTTCTTC | CASREQGGLAGDGNNEQFF
. | TRBJ1-2 | TRBV12-3/TRBV12-4 | many | TGTGCCAGCAGCAGACGCAGGGACAACGACTATGGCTACACCTTC | CASSRRRDNDYGYTF
. | TRBJ2-7 | TRBV14 | . | TGTGCCAGCAGCCAAGATCTTCGGGCCTTCGGCTCCTACGAGCAGTACTTC | CASSQDLRAFGSYEQYF
. | TRBJ2-1 | TRBV27 | few | TGTGCCAGCAGATCCCCAGGGGAGAATGAGCAGTTCTTC | CASRSPGENEQFF
. | TRBJ1-1 | TRBV5-1 | . | TGCGCCAGCAGCCCCGGGTTGGGGGGGTGGAACACTGAAGCTTTCTTT | CASSPGLGGWNTEAFF
. | TRBJ2-5 | TRBV20-1 | . | TGCAGTGCTAGTGCCCCTGGGGAGACCCAGTACTTC | CSASAPGETQYF
. | TRBJ1-6 | TRBV6-1 | many | TGTGCCACGCCCACGGAGCAGCTGGGACCAAATTCACCCCTCCACTTT | CATPTEQLGPNSPLHF